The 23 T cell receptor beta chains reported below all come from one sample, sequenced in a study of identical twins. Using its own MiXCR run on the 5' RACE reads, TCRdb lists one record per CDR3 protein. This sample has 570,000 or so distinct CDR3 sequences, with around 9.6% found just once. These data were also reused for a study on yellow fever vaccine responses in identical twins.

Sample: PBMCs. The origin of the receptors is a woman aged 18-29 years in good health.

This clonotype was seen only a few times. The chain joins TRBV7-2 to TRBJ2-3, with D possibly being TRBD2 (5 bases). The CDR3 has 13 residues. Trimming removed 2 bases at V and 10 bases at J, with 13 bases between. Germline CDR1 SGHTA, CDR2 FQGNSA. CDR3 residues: CASSLTGLAAQYF. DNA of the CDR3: TGTGCCAGCAGCTTAACCGGACTTGCCGCGCAGTATTTT.

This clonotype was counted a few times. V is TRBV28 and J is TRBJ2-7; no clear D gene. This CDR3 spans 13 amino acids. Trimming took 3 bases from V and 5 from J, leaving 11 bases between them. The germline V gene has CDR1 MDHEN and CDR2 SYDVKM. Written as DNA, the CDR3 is TGTGCCAGCAGTTTCCCCACCCGGGACGAGCAGTACTTC. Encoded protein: CASSFPTRDEQYF.

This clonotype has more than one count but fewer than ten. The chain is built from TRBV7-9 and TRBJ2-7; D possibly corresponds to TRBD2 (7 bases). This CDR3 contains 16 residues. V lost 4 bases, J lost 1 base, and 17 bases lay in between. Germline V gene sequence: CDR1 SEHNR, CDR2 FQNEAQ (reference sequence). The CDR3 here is CASSSAGGPVSYEQYF. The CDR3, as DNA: TGTGCCAGCAGCTCCGCCGGGGGGCCCGTATCCTACGAGCAGTACTTC.

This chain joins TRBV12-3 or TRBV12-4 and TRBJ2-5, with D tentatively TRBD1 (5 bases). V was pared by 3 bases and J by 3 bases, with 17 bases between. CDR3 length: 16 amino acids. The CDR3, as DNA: TGTGCCAGCAGTTTGTGGGTTTCCAGGGTCGAAGAGACCCAGTACTTC. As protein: CASSLWVSRVEETQYF.

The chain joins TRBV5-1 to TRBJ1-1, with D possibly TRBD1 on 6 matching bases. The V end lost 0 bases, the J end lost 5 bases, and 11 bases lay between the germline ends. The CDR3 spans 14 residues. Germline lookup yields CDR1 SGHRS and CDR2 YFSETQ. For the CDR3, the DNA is TGCGCCAGCAGCTTGGAACAGGGCGTGACTGAAGCTTTCTTT. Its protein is CASSLEQGVTEAFF.

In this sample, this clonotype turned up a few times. CDR3 amino acids: CASSIAGATYEQYF. CDR3 sequence (DNA): TGTGCCAGTAGTATAGCAGGGGCGACCTACGAGCAGTACTTC. This rearrangement joins TRBV19 to TRBJ2-7; D perhaps matches TRBD1 (6 bases). The V end was cut by 1 base, the J end by 2 bases, with 9 bases between. This CDR3 has 14 residues. CDR1 is LNHDA and CDR2 is SQIVND in the germline V gene (reference sequence).

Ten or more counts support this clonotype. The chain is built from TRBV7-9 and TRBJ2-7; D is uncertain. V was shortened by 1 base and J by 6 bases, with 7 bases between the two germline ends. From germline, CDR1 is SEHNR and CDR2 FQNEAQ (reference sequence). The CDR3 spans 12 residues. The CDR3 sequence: CASSLGASEQYF. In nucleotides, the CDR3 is TGTGCCAGCAGCTTAGGAGCCTCCGAGCAGTACTTC.

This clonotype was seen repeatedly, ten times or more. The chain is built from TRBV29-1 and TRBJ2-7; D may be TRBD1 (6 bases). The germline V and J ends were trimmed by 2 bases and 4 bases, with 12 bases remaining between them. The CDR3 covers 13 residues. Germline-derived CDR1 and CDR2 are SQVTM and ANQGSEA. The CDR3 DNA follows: TGCAGCGTTGAAATACAGGGCGCTTACGAGCAGTACTTC. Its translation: CSVEIQGAYEQYF.

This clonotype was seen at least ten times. The CDR3 region has the DNA TGTGCCAGCAGCGTGAGAGGGACAGGGGGTCACACCGGGGAGCTGTTTTTT. Its translation is CASSVRGTGGHTGELFF. This chain links TRBV9 with TRBJ2-2; 11 bases map to TRBD1. The CDR3 is 17 amino acids. CDR1 and CDR2 (germline): SGDLS, YYNGEE. V dropped 2 bases and J dropped 3; count of bases not matched to a gene: 6. The complete variable domain, with remaining parts taken from reference TRBV9 and TRBJ2-2, reads DSGVTQTPKHLITATGQRVTLRCSPRSGDLSVYWYQQSLDQGLQFLIQYYNGEERAKGNILERFSAQQFPDLHSELNLSSLELGDSALYFCASSVRGTGGHTGELFFGEGSRLTVL.

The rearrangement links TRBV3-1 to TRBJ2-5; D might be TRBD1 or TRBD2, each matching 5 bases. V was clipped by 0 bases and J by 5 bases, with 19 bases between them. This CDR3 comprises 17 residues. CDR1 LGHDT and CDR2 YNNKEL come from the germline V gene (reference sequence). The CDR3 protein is CASSQDRLAAWGETQYF. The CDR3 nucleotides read TGTGCCAGCAGCCAAGATCGGCTGGCGGCCTGGGGGGAGACCCAGTACTTC.

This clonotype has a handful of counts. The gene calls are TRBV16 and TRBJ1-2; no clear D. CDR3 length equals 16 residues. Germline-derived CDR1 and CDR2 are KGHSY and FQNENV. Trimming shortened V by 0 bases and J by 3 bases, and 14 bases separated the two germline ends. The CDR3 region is CASSQSARPSHYGYTF. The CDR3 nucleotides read TGTGCCAGCAGCCAATCGGCCCGCCCGTCGCACTATGGCTACACCTTC.

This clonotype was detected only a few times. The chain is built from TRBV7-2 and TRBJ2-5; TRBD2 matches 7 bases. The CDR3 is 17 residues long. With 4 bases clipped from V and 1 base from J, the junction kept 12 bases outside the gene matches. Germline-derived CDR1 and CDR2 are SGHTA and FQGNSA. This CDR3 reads CASSSRRPGGLQETQYF. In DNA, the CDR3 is TGTGCCAGCAGCTCAAGGCGCCCGGGAGGCCTCCAAGAGACCCAGTACTTC.

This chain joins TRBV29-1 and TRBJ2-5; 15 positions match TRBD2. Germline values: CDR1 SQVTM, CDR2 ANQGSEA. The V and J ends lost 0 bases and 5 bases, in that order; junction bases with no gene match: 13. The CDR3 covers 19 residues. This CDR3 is CSVEDLSPGTSGRRETQYF. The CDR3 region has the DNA TGCAGCGTTGAAGATTTATCCCCGGGGACTAGCGGGAGGCGGGAGACCCAGTACTTC.

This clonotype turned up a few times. CDR3 residues: CSVGGSGIDTDTQYF. The CDR3 bases are TGCAGCGTAGGAGGTAGCGGAATTGACACAGATACGCAGTATTTT. J is TRBJ2-3 and V is TRBV29-1; D may be TRBD2 (6 bases). The CDR3 has 15 amino acids. Germline lookup yields CDR1 SQVTM and CDR2 ANQGSEA. The V end was cut by 6 bases, the J end by 2 bases, with 18 bases between.

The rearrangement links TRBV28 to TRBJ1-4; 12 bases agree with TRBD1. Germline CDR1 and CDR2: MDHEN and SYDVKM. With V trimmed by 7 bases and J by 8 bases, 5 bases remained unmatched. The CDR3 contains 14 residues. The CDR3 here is CASTGTGGGEKLFF. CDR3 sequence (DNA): TGTGCCAGCACCGGGACAGGGGGCGGGGAAAAACTGTTTTTT. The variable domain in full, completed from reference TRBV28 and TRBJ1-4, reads DVKVTQSSRYLVKRTGEKVFLECVQDMDHENMFWYRQDPGLGLRLIYFSYDVKMKEKGDIPEGYSVSREKKERFSLILESASTNQTSMYLCASTGTGGGEKLFFGSGTQLSVL.

CDR3 residues: CASSQDAGGGTDTQYF. CDR3 coding DNA: TGTGCCAGCAGCCAAGACGCAGGGGGCGGCACAGATACGCAGTATTTT. The gene calls are TRBV4-2 and TRBJ2-3, with 8 bases fitting TRBD1. V was pared by 0 bases and J by 1 base, with 3 bases of the junction left unmatched. This CDR3 region has 16 residues. Germline V CDR1 and CDR2: LGHNA, YNFKEQ.

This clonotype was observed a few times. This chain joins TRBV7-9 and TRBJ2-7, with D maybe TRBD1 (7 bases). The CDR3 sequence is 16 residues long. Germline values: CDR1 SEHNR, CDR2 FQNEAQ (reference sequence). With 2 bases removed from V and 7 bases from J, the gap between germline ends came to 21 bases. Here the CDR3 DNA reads TGTGCCAGCAGCTTACGCGCGGGCGGGGTCAGGGGGGAGCAGTACTTC. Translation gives CASSLRAGGVRGEQYF.

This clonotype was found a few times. The CDR3 is CASSYSGGLEKLFF. CDR3 nucleotide sequence: TGTGCCAGCAGTTACTCGGGGGGGCTTGAAAAACTGTTTTTT. V and J are TRBV6-5 and TRBJ1-4, with D perhaps TRBD1 (6 bases). Germline CDR1 is MNHEY and CDR2 is SVGAGI. This CDR3 has 14 residues. Trimming cost V 0 bases and J 7 bases, with 9 bases left between them.

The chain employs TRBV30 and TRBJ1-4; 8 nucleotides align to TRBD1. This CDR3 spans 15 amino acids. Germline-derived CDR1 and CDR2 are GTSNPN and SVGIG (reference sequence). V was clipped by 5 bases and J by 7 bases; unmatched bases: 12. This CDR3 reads CAWLQTDRAVEKLFF. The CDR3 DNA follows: TGTGCCTGGCTTCAAACGGACAGGGCGGTTGAAAAACTGTTTTTT.

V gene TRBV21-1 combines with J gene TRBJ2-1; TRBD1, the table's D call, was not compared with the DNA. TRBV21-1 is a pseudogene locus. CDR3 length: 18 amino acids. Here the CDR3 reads CASSNAGGRGKAYNEQFF. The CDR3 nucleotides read TGTGCCAGCAGCAATGCAGGAGGCAGGGGAAAAGCCTACAATGAGCAGTTCTTC.

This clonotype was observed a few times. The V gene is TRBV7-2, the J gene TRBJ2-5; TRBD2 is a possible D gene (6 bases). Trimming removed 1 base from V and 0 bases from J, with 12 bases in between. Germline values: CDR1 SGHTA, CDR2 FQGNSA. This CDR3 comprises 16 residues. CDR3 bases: TGTGCCAGCAGCTTAGGGTGGGGACTGGACCAAGAGACCCAGTACTTC. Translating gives CASSLGWGLDQETQYF.

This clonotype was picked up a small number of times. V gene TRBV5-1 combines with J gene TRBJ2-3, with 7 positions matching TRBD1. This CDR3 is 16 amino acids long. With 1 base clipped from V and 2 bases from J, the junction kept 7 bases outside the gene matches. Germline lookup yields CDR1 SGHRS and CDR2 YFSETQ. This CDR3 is CASSLRTGGDTDTQYF. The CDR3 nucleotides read TGCGCCAGCAGCTTGCGGACAGGTGGAGACACAGATACGCAGTATTTT.

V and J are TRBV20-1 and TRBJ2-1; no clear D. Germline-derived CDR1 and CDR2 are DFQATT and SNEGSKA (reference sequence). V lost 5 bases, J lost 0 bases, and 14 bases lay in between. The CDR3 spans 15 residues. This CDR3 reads CSAAATLSSYNEQFF. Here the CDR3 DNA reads TGCAGTGCTGCGGCCACCCTGAGCTCCTACAATGAGCAGTTCTTC.